Given below is one T cell receptor (beta chain) in context. Its antigen is still unknown. These data come from a study of blood T cells in healthy people across ages. Notes on the study in general: Donors of long life had a larger count of naive CD4+ cells and greater diversity than aged donors.

Germline V CDR1 and CDR2: MNHEY, SMNVEV (reference sequence). The ends were cut back, 6 bases at V and 3 bases at J, with 18 bases in the middle. The length of the CDR3 is 16 residues. Through a sample-barcoded 5' primer and a J-beta primer mix, a second PCR was run for 7 to 11 cycles. A single record per CDR3 protein comes from TCRdb applying MiXCR to the 5' RACE reads. The sample holds about 1,400,000 distinct CDR3 sequences, 59% seen once. Sequencing input: blood. The rearrangement links TRBV27 to TRBJ1-5, with D possibly matching TRBD1 (5 bases). This TCR came from a man aged 18 to 35 in good health. CDR3 protein: CASRRDGGYFNQPQHF. CDR3 sequence (DNA): TGTGCCAGCAGGCGGGACGGGGGATATTTCAATCAGCCCCAGCATTTT.